This is a list of T cell receptor beta chains from one sample in a study of blood T cell repertoires in COVID-19. The table came from immunoSEQ multiplex PCR; TCRdb's copy has only in-frame clones and leaves some out. The sample lists under 400,000 clones; about 88% were seen once. The specimen sequenced was PBMCs or T cells enriched from blood (not recorded which). All receptors derive from a woman aged 25 to 39 who had been exposed to COVID-19. The CDR3 runs from the conserved cysteine through the conserved F or W. The D gene is left open where the match is weak. Some rows mark clone size as missing; the rest say once, few, many or name a class of expanded clone.

j_gene: TRBJ2-3; abundance: -; d_gene: -; v_gene: TRBV11-3; CDR3nt: TGTGCCAGCAGCCCCCCGGGAGTTTTCACAGATACGCAGTATTTT; CDR3aa: CASSPPGVFTDTQYF
j_gene: TRBJ2-3; abundance: -; d_gene: TRBD2; v_gene: TRBV28; CDR3nt: TGTGCCAGCAGTTCGTCGACTAGCGGGCTTAGCACAGATACGCAGTATTTT; CDR3aa: CASSSSTSGLSTDTQYF
j_gene: TRBJ2-7; abundance: -; d_gene: TRBD1; v_gene: TRBV27; CDR3nt: TGTGCCAGCAGTTCTCGACAGGGGCCCTCCTACGAGCAGTACTTC; CDR3aa: CASSSRQGPSYEQYF
j_gene: TRBJ1-5; abundance: -; d_gene: TRBD1; v_gene: TRBV6-5; CDR3nt: TGTGCCAGCAGTACAGGGGGTTATCAGCCCCAGCATTTT; CDR3aa: CASSTGGYQPQHF
j_gene: TRBJ2-7; abundance: -; d_gene: TRBD2; v_gene: TRBV6-5; CDR3nt: TGTGCCAGCAGTTACGGCGGGAGTATCTACGAGCAGTACTTC; CDR3aa: CASSYGGSIYEQYF
j_gene: TRBJ1-1; abundance: -; d_gene: -; v_gene: TRBV5-1; CDR3nt: TGCGCCAGCAGTCTGGACAGTCTGAACACTGAAGCTTTCTTT; CDR3aa: CASSLDSLNTEAFF
j_gene: TRBJ2-7; abundance: once; d_gene: TRBD1; v_gene: TRBV28; CDR3nt: TGTGCCAGCAGGTCCGGGACAGGGACCTACGAGCAGTACTTC; CDR3aa: CASRSGTGTYEQYF
j_gene: TRBJ1-2; abundance: -; d_gene: TRBD1; v_gene: TRBV9; CDR3nt: TGTGCCAGCAGCGGAGCCGAGGACAGGGGCTATGGCTACACCTTC; CDR3aa: CASSGAEDRGYGYTF
j_gene: TRBJ1-2; abundance: -; d_gene: -; v_gene: TRBV19; CDR3nt: TGTGCCAGTACCCCGACGGGGACAAAAGGTGGCTACACCTTC; CDR3aa: CASTPTGTKGGYTF
j_gene: TRBJ1-2; abundance: -; d_gene: -; v_gene: TRBV28; CDR3nt: TGTGCCACCAGAAAATGGGGCGTCTATGGCTACACCTTC; CDR3aa: CATRKWGVYGYTF
j_gene: TRBJ2-5; abundance: once; d_gene: TRBD1; v_gene: TRBV9; CDR3nt: TGTGCCAGCAGCGCCAGGACAGGGCCCCAAGAGACCCAGTACTTC; CDR3aa: CASSARTGPQETQYF
j_gene: TRBJ2-1; abundance: -; d_gene: -; v_gene: TRBV9; CDR3nt: TGTGCCAGCAATGCGGGACCTCCTTTCAATGAGCAGTTCTTC; CDR3aa: CASNAGPPFNEQFF
j_gene: TRBJ1-6; abundance: -; d_gene: TRBD1; v_gene: TRBV7-2; CDR3nt: TGTGCCAGCAGCACCCCACAGGGGGCTAACTCACCCCTCCACTTT; CDR3aa: CASSTPQGANSPLHF
j_gene: TRBJ2-7; abundance: -; d_gene: TRBD2; v_gene: TRBV2; CDR3nt: TGTGCCAGCGCTAGCGGGTCCTCCTACGAGCAGTACTTC; CDR3aa: CASASGSSYEQYF
j_gene: TRBJ1-6; abundance: -; d_gene: -; v_gene: TRBV11-3; CDR3nt: TGTGCCAGCAGCTTGGAGACAGGACGTCCTCGTCCCCTCCACTTT; CDR3aa: CASSLETGRPRPLHF
j_gene: TRBJ1-1; abundance: -; d_gene: -; v_gene: TRBV27; CDR3nt: TGTGCCAGCAGTTTACGAAATCGAGGGGGAGACACTGAAGCTTTCTTT; CDR3aa: CASSLRNRGGDTEAFF
j_gene: TRBJ2-7; abundance: -; d_gene: TRBD2; v_gene: TRBV28; CDR3nt: TGTGCCAGCAGCAAGGGGTTCCCTGGGACTATAGAATCTTACGAGCAGTACTTC; CDR3aa: CASSKGFPGTIESYEQYF
j_gene: TRBJ2-1; abundance: once; d_gene: -; v_gene: TRBV27; CDR3nt: TGTGCCAGCAGTTTCTCCCCGGGGTACAATGAGCAGTTCTTC; CDR3aa: CASSFSPGYNEQFF
j_gene: TRBJ2-7; abundance: -; d_gene: -; v_gene: TRBV5-8; CDR3nt: TGTGCCAGCAGCTCCCCTGCGGGGACGGTGGACGAGCAGTACTTC; CDR3aa: CASSSPAGTVDEQYF
j_gene: TRBJ1-5; abundance: -; d_gene: -; v_gene: TRBV2; CDR3nt: TGTGCCAGCAGGGGGGAGGAACAGCCCCAGCATTTT; CDR3aa: CASRGEEQPQHF
j_gene: TRBJ2-7; abundance: few; d_gene: TRBD1; v_gene: TRBV12-3/TRBV12-4; CDR3nt: TGTGCCAGCAAAGGCTTCCAGGGGGAAGAGCAGTACTTC; CDR3aa: CASKGFQGEEQYF
j_gene: TRBJ2-7; abundance: -; d_gene: -; v_gene: TRBV19; CDR3nt: TGTGCCAGTAGTACCCCCGGGGGGCCGGGCGACGAGCAGTACTTC; CDR3aa: CASSTPGGPGDEQYF
j_gene: TRBJ2-7; abundance: -; d_gene: TRBD1; v_gene: TRBV5-1; CDR3nt: TGCGCCAGCAGCCCGGGGACAGGCGCCTACGAGCAGTACTTC; CDR3aa: CASSPGTGAYEQYF
j_gene: TRBJ2-2; abundance: few; d_gene: TRBD2; v_gene: TRBV6-5; CDR3nt: TGTGCCAGCAGTTACCTAGCGGAAGGCGGGGAGCTGTTTTTT; CDR3aa: CASSYLAEGGELFF
j_gene: TRBJ1-2; abundance: -; d_gene: TRBD1; v_gene: TRBV5-6; CDR3nt: TGTGCCAGCAGCTTCCAATTACAGGGGTATGGCTACACCTTC; CDR3aa: CASSFQLQGYGYTF
j_gene: TRBJ1-4; abundance: -; d_gene: -; v_gene: TRBV25-1; CDR3nt: TGTGCCAGCAGTGAATACAGGGAAAATGAAAAACTGTTTTTT; CDR3aa: CASSEYRENEKLFF
j_gene: TRBJ2-2; abundance: -; d_gene: -; v_gene: TRBV11-3; CDR3nt: TGTGCCAGCAGATCATCCAGGAACACCGGGGAGCTGTTTTTT; CDR3aa: CASRSSRNTGELFF
j_gene: TRBJ2-2; abundance: few; d_gene: -; v_gene: TRBV10-1; CDR3nt: TGCGCCAGCAGTGAGTTTCGGAACACCGGGGAGCTGTTTTTT; CDR3aa: CASSEFRNTGELFF
j_gene: TRBJ2-5; abundance: -; d_gene: -; v_gene: TRBV10-1; CDR3nt: TGCGCCAGCAGTCCACAGCCGGGGGAGACCCAGTACTTC; CDR3aa: CASSPQPGETQYF
j_gene: TRBJ2-1; abundance: once; d_gene: -; v_gene: TRBV20-1; CDR3nt: TGCAGTGCTAATGACCCCCAGGGATCCTACAATGAGCAGTTCTTC; CDR3aa: CSANDPQGSYNEQFF
j_gene: TRBJ2-7; abundance: once; d_gene: -; v_gene: TRBV5-1; CDR3nt: TGCGCCAGCAGCTTGGAGACAGCGAACTACGAGCAGTACTTC; CDR3aa: CASSLETANYEQYF
j_gene: TRBJ1-2; abundance: -; d_gene: -; v_gene: TRBV27; CDR3nt: TGTGCCAGCAGTTTATCCCTCGGCACGGGGGGCTACACCTTC; CDR3aa: CASSLSLGTGGYTF
j_gene: TRBJ2-7; abundance: -; d_gene: -; v_gene: TRBV27; CDR3nt: TGTGCCAGCAGTTCTATCCCCAGGGTTATAGGATACGAGCAGTACTTC; CDR3aa: CASSSIPRVIGYEQYF
j_gene: TRBJ1-2; abundance: -; d_gene: -; v_gene: TRBV30; CDR3nt: TGTGCCTGGATCCATGGAGGGAGTGGCTACACCTTC; CDR3aa: CAWIHGGSGYTF
j_gene: TRBJ2-3; abundance: -; d_gene: -; v_gene: TRBV15; CDR3nt: TGTGCCACCAGCACAAGAGGGAGATCCTCAGATACGCAGTATTTT; CDR3aa: CATSTRGRSSDTQYF
j_gene: TRBJ2-1; abundance: -; d_gene: -; v_gene: TRBV5-1; CDR3nt: TGCGCCAGCAGCAACGAGGACAGAAATGAGCAGTTCTTC; CDR3aa: CASSNEDRNEQFF
j_gene: TRBJ2-2; abundance: -; d_gene: -; v_gene: TRBV5-1; CDR3nt: TGCGCCAGCAGCTTGAGGGGTAAAACGGTCACCGGGGAGCTGTTTTTT; CDR3aa: CASSLRGKTVTGELFF
j_gene: TRBJ1-2; abundance: -; d_gene: -; v_gene: TRBV10-3; CDR3nt: TGTGCCATCAGTGAGGCCTCCGGTGGCTACACCTTC; CDR3aa: CAISEASGGYTF
j_gene: TRBJ1-2; abundance: few; d_gene: TRBD1; v_gene: TRBV12-3/TRBV12-4; CDR3nt: TGTGCCAGCAGATGGACAGGGGTCTATGGCTACACCTTC; CDR3aa: CASRWTGVYGYTF
j_gene: TRBJ2-1; abundance: -; d_gene: TRBD2; v_gene: TRBV7-6; CDR3nt: TGTGCCAGCAGCTTAGCTAGCGGGATAGTGGGGGATGAGCAGTTCTTC; CDR3aa: CASSLASGIVGDEQFF
j_gene: TRBJ2-5; abundance: -; d_gene: -; v_gene: TRBV19; CDR3nt: TGTGCCAGTTCGCAGGGCCAAGAGACCCAGTACTTC; CDR3aa: CASSQGQETQYF
j_gene: TRBJ1-2; abundance: -; d_gene: -; v_gene: TRBV28; CDR3nt: TGTGCCAGCAGATACCCGGGACTCCAGCGGGGCTACACCTTC; CDR3aa: CASRYPGLQRGYTF
j_gene: TRBJ1-5; abundance: -; d_gene: TRBD1; v_gene: TRBV6-5; CDR3nt: TGTGCCAGCAGTTTACAGGGGGCGGCGGGCAATCAGCCCCAGCATTTT; CDR3aa: CASSLQGAAGNQPQHF